This T cell receptor (beta chain) is drawn from a study of blood T cell repertoires in COVID-19. Across the whole study: COVID-19 samples from acute and convalescent phases originated in the United States, Italy and Spain. Sources were T cells, B-cell-depleted T cells, or PBMCs; the material itself was cDNA or gDNA.

Methods used by the authors: Nucleated cell counts were estimated from reference gene primer amplification. Assay used: immunoSEQ multiplex PCR; TCRdb lists only in-frame clones, some missing. V and J calls and clone size are given by that table; D and trimming were obtained from the DNA. The sample has some 270,000 clones, about 89% seen once; the top ten hold 1.5% to 2%. CDR1 SNHLY and CDR2 FYNNEI come from the germline V gene. CDR3 size: 17 residues. V lost 6 bases to trimming and J lost 5 bases; unmatched junction nucleotides: 13. Sequenced material: peripheral blood. The TCR sequence derives from a woman in her sixties who had recovered from COVID-19. The gene calls are TRBV2 and TRBJ2-5; 12 bases align to TRBD1. Written as DNA, the CDR3 is TGTGCCAGCAGGATTAACCGGGACAGGGGGCCGGGGGAGACCCAGTACTTC. This encodes CASRINRDRGPGETQYF. The complete variable domain, with remaining parts taken from reference TRBV2 and TRBJ2-5, reads EPEVTQTPSHQVTQMGQEVILRCVPISNHLYFYWYRQILGQKVEFLVSFYNNEISEKSEIFDDQFSVERPDGSNFTLKIRSTKLEDSAMYFCASRINRDRGPGETQYFGPGTRLLVL.